The clone carrying this T cell receptor (beta chain) came up a few times. What it binds is unknown. The data were obtained in a study of vaccination and CD4 T cells after COVID-19. Study-level background: Some control cultures received a CEFX pool, which served as the positive control. Others received an HIV-1 Nef pool or no peptide.

Described treatment: approximately nine-day PBMC culture with coronavirus spike peptide pools or control peptides (ViraFEST assay). Ahead of the COVID-19 pandemic (2011-2018), the CD4+ T cells of the unexposed donor were collected. Per the germline V gene, CDR1 is DFQATT and CDR2 is SNEGSKA (reference sequence). CDR3 length equals 12 residues. V shed 5 bases and J shed 4 bases, with 11 bases lying between them. Cultured CD4+ T cell DNA underwent sequencing with the Oncomine TCR Beta short-read assay. Cultured CD4+ T cells yielded the extracted genomic DNA. TCRdb passed the PCR reads through MiXCR, listing each CDR3 protein once. The table lists thousands of distinct CDR3 sequences, 25% to 35% of them singletons.

The clonotype originates from a human donor in good health. The sample comprised CD4+ T cells from blood, cultured in vitro. The J gene is TRBJ2-5, the V gene TRBV20-1; D ambiguous. DNA for the CDR3: TGCAGTGCTCTAAGGCTTTTAGAGACCCAGTACTTC. Translation: CSALRLLETQYF.